Following are 32 T cell receptor beta chains from one sample sequenced in a study of T cell repertoires in cytomegalovirus infection. TCRdb passed the reads through MiXCR, listing each CDR3 protein once. Of some 800,000 distinct CDR3 sequences detected, 29% appear once; the ten largest clones hold 10% to 15%. These receptors have no known antigen. Sequenced here: cultured CD8+ T cells from PBMCs, sampled from culture after CMV antigen stimulation. The receptors here all came from a human donor in good health (CMV status not recorded). Some clones in this sample may be carry-over from other donors' samples.

This clonotype showed up just a few times. This sequence joins TRBV15 and TRBJ1-5; a weak D match, TRBD1 (5 bases). The germline V and J ends were trimmed by 0 bases and 5 bases, with 8 bases remaining between them. The CDR3 spans 14 residues. The germline gives CDR1 LNHNV, CDR2 YYDKDF (reference sequence). The CDR3 region is CATSRDGGDQPQHF. The CDR3 nucleotides read TGTGCCACCAGCAGAGATGGGGGTGATCAGCCCCAGCATTTT.

V usage is TRBV3-1 and J usage is TRBJ1-2, with 9 bases identical to TRBD1. Looked up from germline, CDR1 is LGHDT and CDR2 is YNNKEL (reference sequence). This CDR3 comprises 15 residues. Trimming at V came to 3 bases and at J to 4 bases, leaving 6 bases not matched to a gene. CDR3 DNA: TGTGCCAGCAGCCAGGGGACAGGGTATGGCTATGGCTACACCTTC. This translates into CASSQGTGYGYGYTF.

The chain recombines TRBV7-6 with TRBJ1-4; D perhaps matches TRBD1 (5 bases). This CDR3 contains 15 residues. Germline V lookup: CDR1 SGHVS, CDR2 FNYEAQ. Trimming removed 5 bases at V and 8 bases at J, with 18 bases between. The CDR3 DNA reads TGTGCCAGCAGCATACCTCGGGACGCCGGAGAAAAACTGTTTTTT. Translation: CASSIPRDAGEKLFF.

This chain links TRBV5-4 with TRBJ2-3; 9 nucleotides match TRBD2. Germline V gene sequence: CDR1 SGHNT, CDR2 YYREEE (reference sequence). The CDR3 sequence is 17 residues long. After removal of 2 bases from V and 2 bases from J, the junction contained 9 bases not matched to a gene. This chain's CDR3 is CASSFPAGGLPTDTQYF. The CDR3 DNA is TGTGCCAGCAGCTTCCCAGCGGGGGGCCTTCCCACAGATACGCAGTATTTT.

J is TRBJ1-2 and V is TRBV27; D call uncertain. CDR1 MNHEY and CDR2 SMNVEV come from the germline V gene (reference sequence). V lost 6 bases, J lost 3 bases, and 20 bases lay in between. The CDR3 consists of 16 residues. CDR3 protein: CASSATGPVFDYGYTF. CDR3 nucleotides: TGTGCCAGCAGCGCAACCGGACCCGTGTTTGACTATGGCTACACCTTC.

This sequence joins TRBV2 and TRBJ1-1; no reliable D call. CDR1 and CDR2 (germline): SNHLY, FYNNEI. The CDR3 runs 10 residues. Trimming pared 7 bases from V and 13 bases from J, leaving 13 bases between. The CDR3 sequence is CASKGRQGFF. Here the CDR3 DNA reads TGTGCCAGCAAAGGCCGGCAAGGTTTCTTT.

This rearrangement joins TRBV27 to TRBJ2-7; D assignment may be TRBD1 or TRBD2 (5 bases each). The length of the CDR3 is 14 residues. Trimming shortened V by 5 bases and J by 0 bases, and 11 bases separated the two germline ends. Germline V CDR1 and CDR2: MNHEY, SMNVEV (reference sequence). The CDR3 coding sequence is TGTGCCAGCAGTCCGGGACCGCGCTCCTACGAGCAGTACTTC. This sequence encodes CASSPGPRSYEQYF.

In its sample, this clonotype was seen a few times. The chain has TRBV27 and TRBJ1-1; perhaps TRBD1 as D (5 bases). This CDR3 has 12 residues. Germline V gene sequence: CDR1 MNHEY, CDR2 SMNVEV (reference sequence). Trimming shortened V by 5 bases and J by 8 bases, and 12 bases separated the two germline ends. The CDR3 coding sequence is TGTGCCAGCAGTACGGGACTTTCGGAAGCTTTCTTT. This sequence encodes CASSTGLSEAFF.

V gene TRBV6-2 or TRBV6-3 combines with J gene TRBJ2-5, with 7 bases lining up with TRBD2. Germline CDR1 reads MNHEY; CDR2 reads SVGEGT. CDR3 length: 14 residues. V shed 2 bases and J 4 bases; nucleotides not matched to a gene: 4. CDR3 region: CASSYTTSSETQYF. CDR3 in DNA: TGTGCCAGCAGTTACACGACTAGCTCAGAGACCCAGTACTTC.

This chain connects TRBV27 to TRBJ2-7; 11 bases agree with TRBD1. Germline trimming cut 7 bases from V and 6 bases from J; bases unmatched to any gene: 2. The CDR3 covers 12 residues. Germline lookup yields CDR1 MNHEY and CDR2 SMNVEV (reference sequence). The CDR3 nucleotides read TGTGCCAGCAAGGGGACAGGGGGCGAGCAGTACGTC. Its translation is CASKGTGGEQYV.

The chain joins TRBV6-5 to TRBJ2-3; 8 bases are a match to TRBD2. V trimming: 5 bases; J trimming: 4 bases; junction bases outside the gene matches: 11. This CDR3 has 16 residues. Germline values: CDR1 MNHEY, CDR2 SVGAGI. CDR3 nucleotides: TGTGCCAGCAGTAAGCGGGGGACAAGTTACCCAGATACGCAGTATTTT. Its protein product is CASSKRGTSYPDTQYF.

About this clonotype: The conserved phenylalanine or tryptophan is not found at the CDR3 terminus, so this likely reflects a read error. The rearrangement uses TRBV10-3 and TRBJ2-3; 12 nucleotides match TRBD2. Trimming cost V 2 bases and J 3 bases; bases outside gene matches: 3. Germline V gives CDR1 ENHRY, CDR2 SYGVKD. This CDR3 has 16 amino acids. Here the CDR3 DNA reads TGTGCCATCAGTGAGCTAGCGGGGGGGCCGACAGATACGCAGTATTTA. Encoded protein: CAISELAGGPTDTQYL.

The chain uses TRBV7-6 and TRBJ2-3; D not certain. Trimming cost V 2 bases and J 0 bases, with 12 bases left between them. Germline V gene lookup returns CDR1 SGHVS and CDR2 FNYEAQ. The CDR3 covers 16 residues. CDR3 DNA: TGTGCCAGCAGCTTATTAGAGGATCCTAGCACAGATACGCAGTATTTT. Amino acids: CASSLLEDPSTDTQYF. The full variable domain, its missing parts supplied by reference TRBV7-6 and TRBJ2-3, is GAGVSQSPRYKVTKRGQDVALRCDPISGHVSLYWYRQALGQGPEFLTYFNYEAQQDKSGLPNDRFSAERPEGSISTLTIQRTEQRDSAMYRCASSLLEDPSTDTQYFGPGTRLTVL.

This chain uses TRBV2 with TRBJ2-3, with 8 bases fitting TRBD2. The V gene's germline CDR1 is SNHLY and CDR2 FYNNEI. The CDR3 has 15 residues. The V gene end was trimmed by 8 bases and the J gene end by 2 bases; junction bases not matched to a gene: 9. DNA for the CDR3: TGTGCCAGCCGCGTAAGCGGGGGCTCCACAGATACGCAGTATTTT. Protein sequence: CASRVSGGSTDTQYF.

The chain's CDR3 is CASSAREAWTGELFF. CDR3 sequence (DNA): TGTGCCAGCAGTGCCAGGGAGGCCTGGACCGGGGAGCTGTTTTTT. The V call is TRBV6-2 or TRBV6-3, the J call TRBJ2-2; tentative D call: TRBD2 (6 bases). This CDR3 contains 15 residues. V dropped 5 bases and J dropped 5 bases, with 15 bases sitting between them. CDR1 MNHEY and CDR2 SVGEGT come from the germline V gene.

This clonotype was counted a few times. The chain combines TRBV7-9 with TRBJ2-3, with D perhaps TRBD1 (6 bases). V was trimmed by 5 bases and J by 5 bases, leaving 17 bases between them. Germline V CDR1 and CDR2: SEHNR, FQNEAQ (reference sequence). The CDR3 length is 15 residues. CDR3 nucleotide sequence: TGTGCCAGCAGCCGTCCGCGGGCAGGGGAAGATACGCAGTATTTT. The encoded protein is CASSRPRAGEDTQYF.

V and J are TRBV6-5 and TRBJ2-2; tentative D call: TRBD2 (7 bases). Per germline, CDR1 MNHEY and CDR2 SVGAGI. The CDR3 consists of 17 residues. V was clipped by 0 bases and J by 3 bases, with 14 bases between them. In nucleotides, the CDR3 is TGTGCCAGCAGTTACTCGTGGGGGGGCGCGGACACCGGGGAGCTGTTTTTT. This translates into CASSYSWGGADTGELFF.

Many counts were recorded for this clonotype. The chain carries TRBV6-5 and TRBJ1-1; no clear D. The ends were cut back, 0 bases at V and 0 bases at J, with 17 bases in the middle. This CDR3 has 18 amino acids. CDR1 and CDR2 from the germline V gene are MNHEY and SVGAGI. The CDR3 DNA is TGTGCCAGCAGTTACTCGAGAGATCGAGGCGACATGAACACTGAAGCTTTCTTT. Protein: CASSYSRDRGDMNTEAFF.

The chain carries TRBV29-1 and TRBJ1-2; D is undetermined. Trimming removed 7 bases from V and 7 bases from J, with 13 bases in between. The CDR3 has 11 amino acids. Per germline, CDR1 SQVTM and CDR2 ANQGSEA. The CDR3 spells CSAGEGFGYTF. The CDR3 coding sequence is TGCAGCGCGGGAGAAGGGTTTGGCTACACCTTC.

The chain carries TRBV3-1 and TRBJ1-5, with D possibly TRBD1 on 6 matching bases. The CDR3 runs to 16 residues. Deletions cut 2 bases from V and 0 bases from J, with 11 bases between. The germline V gene encodes CDR1 LGHDT and CDR2 YNNKEL (reference sequence). The CDR3 nucleotides are TGTGCCAGCAGCCAAAGACAGGTGGATAGCAATCAGCCCCAGCATTTT. Encoded protein: CASSQRQVDSNQPQHF.

In regard to this clonotype: A much larger clone differs from this one at a single base, so this may be a read error. J is TRBJ1-4 and V is TRBV7-8, with D hard to call. The CDR3 covers 18 residues. From germline, CDR1 is SGHVS and CDR2 FQNEAQ. The V and J ends lost 0 bases and 0 bases respectively, with 14 bases between them. CDR3 bases: TGTGCCAGCAGCTTAGCTCGGATAGGGCCTGCAACTAATGAAAAACTGTTTTTT. As protein: CASSLARIGPATNEKLFF.

This clonotype was recorded only once. This chain uses TRBV6-6 with TRBJ2-7, with no clear D. Trimming cost V 5 bases and J 6 bases, with 8 bases left between them. Germline V gene lookup returns CDR1 MNHNY and CDR2 SVGAGI (reference sequence). The CDR3 totals 11 residues. The CDR3 bases are TGTGCCAGCAGTAACCCCCCCGAGCAGTACGTC. Encoded protein: CASSNPPEQYV.

V gene TRBV29-1 combines with J gene TRBJ1-2, with TRBD1 as a possible D gene (6 bases). V was shortened by 2 bases and J by 4 bases, with 14 bases between the two germline ends. The CDR3 totals 14 residues. From germline, CDR1 is SQVTM and CDR2 ANQGSEA. DNA for the CDR3: TGCAGCGTTGAACAGGGGAGTTTCAGCTATGGCTACACCTTC. It codes for CSVEQGSFSYGYTF. The whole variable domain, remainder taken from reference TRBV29-1 and TRBJ1-2, is SAVISQKPSRDICQRGTSLTIQCQVDSQVTMMFWYRQQPGQSLTLIATANQGSEATYESGFVIDKFPISRPNLTFSTLTVSNMSPEDSSIYLCSVEQGSFSYGYTFGSGTRLTVV.

The chain combines TRBV27 with TRBJ1-3; 10 bases agree with TRBD1. This CDR3 comprises 15 residues. Germline-derived CDR1 and CDR2 are MNHEY and SMNVEV (reference sequence). J lost 4 bases, V lost 4 bases, and 4 bases had no gene match. The CDR3 sequence: CASSSGTGVGNTIYF. The CDR3 DNA reads TGTGCCAGCAGTTCCGGGACAGGGGTCGGAAACACCATATATTTT.

This rearrangement joins TRBV4-1 to TRBJ2-1; 11 bases line up with TRBD2. The CDR3 runs 16 residues. Germline-derived CDR1 and CDR2 are MGHRA and YSYEKL. V shed 4 bases and J 7 bases; nucleotides not matched to a gene: 9. For the CDR3, the DNA is TGCGCCAGCAGCCCTCATCTAGCGGGGGGACCAAATGAGCAGTTCTTC. Translated, it gives CASSPHLAGGPNEQFF.

The gene calls are TRBV20-1 and TRBJ2-5; the D is unclear. Germline V gives CDR1 DFQATT, CDR2 SNEGSKA (reference sequence). The CDR3 sequence is 13 residues long. Trimming stripped 6 bases from V and 1 base from J, with 12 bases between. The CDR3 region has the DNA TGCAGTGCGCCTAGAGGTCTCCAAGAGACCCAGTACTTC. Its translation is CSAPRGLQETQYF.

The chain recombines TRBV7-3 with TRBJ2-5; D is unclear. Trimming left V 2 bases short and J 5 bases short, with 9 bases between. The CDR3 length is 13 residues. Germline V gene sequence: CDR1 SGHTA, CDR2 FQGTGA. CDR3 nucleotides: TGTGCCAGCAGCTTATTCCCGGCGGAGACCCAGTACTTC. The encoded protein is CASSLFPAETQYF.

In its sample, this clonotype was seen many times. The chain couples TRBV7-6 to TRBJ2-2, with 7 bases identical to TRBD1. This CDR3 has 13 residues. Germline CDR1 is SGHVS and CDR2 is FNYEAQ. Germline trimming cut 7 bases from V and 6 bases from J; bases unmatched to any gene: 5. As DNA, the CDR3 is TGTGCCAGCACTAGGGGGCGGTCCGGGGAGCTGTTTTTT. Amino acids: CASTRGRSGELFF.

This clonotype was found a few times. This chain connects TRBV10-3 to TRBJ2-3; D perhaps matches TRBD2 (5 bases). CDR1 and CDR2 (germline): ENHRY, SYGVKD. V shed 6 bases and J shed 10 bases, with 17 bases lying between them. The length of the CDR3 is 13 residues. DNA of the CDR3: TGTGCCATCAGCGAGGGAGACTTTCATCCGCAGTATTTT. Translated, it gives CAISEGDFHPQYF.

This clonotype was counted between two and nine times. The CDR3, as DNA: TGTGCCAGCAGCTTACGGGCCATTGGCCTTGCGAATGAGCAGTTCTTC. It codes for CASSLRAIGLANEQFF. The V call is TRBV5-4, the J call TRBJ2-1, with D unresolved. Germline lookup yields CDR1 SGHNT and CDR2 YYREEE (reference sequence). Deletions cut 2 bases from V and 7 bases from J, with 19 bases between. This CDR3 spans 16 amino acids.

This clonotype was detected a few times. The chain combines TRBV11-3 with TRBJ1-1; TRBD1 matches 7 bases. V lost 7 bases to trimming and J lost 5 bases; unmatched junction nucleotides: 13. CDR1 and CDR2 (germline): SGHNT, YENEEA. The CDR3 length is 15 residues. CDR3 bases: TGTGCCAGCACCCAATCGAAGACAGGGTGGACTGAAGCTTTCTTT. Residues: CASTQSKTGWTEAFF.

The chain employs TRBV4-1 and TRBJ1-4; no clear D. The germline CDR1 and CDR2 sequences are MGHRA and YSYEKL. Deletions cut 0 bases from V and 8 bases from J, with 7 bases between. This CDR3 is built from 13 residues. CDR3 DNA: TGCGCCAGCAGCCAAGATTTGGGCGAAAAACTGTTTTTT. This sequence encodes CASSQDLGEKLFF.